The rows below give T cell receptor beta chains drawn from one sample of a study of Graves' ophthalmopathy and Graves' hyperthyroidism. TCRdb independently ran MiXCR on the multiplex PCR reads; one entry per CDR3 protein. The sample contains about 640,000 distinct CDR3 sequences, approximately 39% of which appear only once. Source material: peripheral blood. The receptors originated from an adult man with Graves' ophthalmopathy. CDR3s include the opening cysteine and the closing phenylalanine or tryptophan. Fields, in order: V gene, J gene, D gene, clone size, CDR3 DNA, CDR3 protein. A D gene is named only where the DNA matches it firmly. The listing skips clone size in some rows; elsewhere it reads once, few, many or a size class.

>TRBV3-1|TRBJ2-5|-|few
TGTGCCAGCAGCCAAGAAGGGGAGTGGGAGGAGACCCAGTACTTC
CASSQEGEWEETQYF
>TRBV19|TRBJ1-5|-|many
TGTGCCAGTAGTATGGGCCAGGTTGTTGATCAGCCCCAGCATTTT
CASSMGQVVDQPQHF
>TRBV7-2|TRBJ2-2|-|-
TGTGCCAGCAGCCCAATAGTAGGGGCGGACACCGGGGAGCTGTTTTTT
CASSPIVGADTGELFF
>TRBV6-6|TRBJ1-1|TRBD1|many
TGTGCCAGCAGCTACAGGGGCGGAGGAGCTTTCTTT
CASSYRGGGAFF
>TRBV20-1|TRBJ2-7|TRBD1|many
TGCAGTGCTAGTCCCCGGGACAGGGTTTCCTACGAGCAGTACTTC
CSASPRDRVSYEQYF
>TRBV6-1|TRBJ1-4|TRBD1|few
TGTGCCAGCAGTCCAGTTCAGGGGGGCAATGAAAAACTGTTTTTT
CASSPVQGGNEKLFF
>TRBV20-1|TRBJ2-7|TRBD2|-
TGCAGTGCTAGAGATTTGCGGGAGGGCCCGCGGGAGCAGTACTTC
CSARDLREGPREQYF
>TRBV15|TRBJ1-1|TRBD1|many
TGTGCCACCAGCGGAGGGACAGCCTTTACTGAAGCTTTCTTT
CATSGGTAFTEAFF
>TRBV4-1|TRBJ2-5|-|many
TGCGCCAGCAGCCAAAAAGAGGAAGAGACCCAGTACTTC
CASSQKEEETQYF
>TRBV4-3|TRBJ2-2|-|few
TGCGCCAGCAGCCAAGATCGGAGCGGCGGGGAGCTGTTTTTT
CASSQDRSGGELFF
>TRBV7-8|TRBJ2-3|-|few
TGTGCCAGCAGCCCCATAGCGGTAGATACGCAGTATTTT
CASSPIAVDTQYF
>TRBV6-6|TRBJ2-7|-|-
TGTGCCAGCAGTTTCCAGGAAAGCTCCTACGAGCAGTACTTC
CASSFQESSYEQYF
>TRBV7-9|TRBJ1-2|TRBD1|many
TGTGCCAGCAGCGCCCCGGGACAGGGATTAGCTAACTATGGCTACACCTTC
CASSAPGQGLANYGYTF
>TRBV19|TRBJ1-2|TRBD1|-
TGTGCCAGTAGTGGGGACAGGGGGGCGAATGGCTACACCTTC
CASSGDRGANGYTF
>TRBV10-3|TRBJ1-5|TRBD1|-
TGTGCCATCAGTGATTACGACAGGGCTCGGCCCCAGCATTTT
CAISDYDRARPQHF
>TRBV3-1|TRBJ1-5|-|-
TGTGCCAGCAGCCAGGGCGGGGGACCGAGTTCGAGCAATCAGCCCCAGCATTTT
CASSQGGGPSSSNQPQHF
>TRBV7-6|TRBJ2-7|-|-
TGTGCCAGCAGCTTAGACGGTAGCTGGGCCAAGAAATACGAGCAGTACTTC
CASSLDGSWAKKYEQYF
>TRBV20-1|TRBJ2-2|-|-
TGCAGTGCTAGCGGACAGTCCACCGGGGAGCTGTTTTTT
CSASGQSTGELFF
>TRBV3-1|TRBJ1-1|-|-
TGTGCCAGCAGCCACGACGTGAACACTGAAGCTTTCTTT
CASSHDVNTEAFF
>TRBV18|TRBJ1-2|-|many
TGTGCCAGCTCACCAAACGGACGGAACTATGGCTACACCTTC
CASSPNGRNYGYTF
>TRBV10-3|TRBJ1-4|-|many
TGTGCCATCAGTGAAGCACGGACAACTAATGAAAAACTGTTTTTT
CAISEARTTNEKLFF
>TRBV9|TRBJ2-5|-|-
TGTGCCAGCAGCGTAGCTGGGACCTTGGGAGAGACCCAGTACTTC
CASSVAGTLGETQYF
>TRBV7-9|TRBJ2-2|-|-
TGTGCCAGCAGCTTGGGATCTATGGACACCGGGGAGCTGTTTTTT
CASSLGSMDTGELFF
>TRBV29-1|TRBJ1-1|-|-
TGCAGCTTGCCTGGGGGCGGTGAAGCTTTCTTT
CSLPGGGEAFF
>TRBV12-3/TRBV12-4|TRBJ1-5|-|many
TGTGCCAGCAGTTACGACGGCCGCAATCAGCCCCAGCATTTT
CASSYDGRNQPQHF
>TRBV4-1|TRBJ2-2|TRBD2|-
TGCGCCAGCAGCCACCGCGGGAGGGAGAGCGGGGAGCTGTTTTTT
CASSHRGRESGELFF
>TRBV6-1|TRBJ2-5|-|-
TGTGCCAGCAGTGAATTAGGCTACCAGGCCCAGTACTTC
CASSELGYQAQYF
>TRBV5-5|TRBJ2-7|-|once
TGTGCCAGCAGCCCCTCCCCGGGACTCGTATACCAGCAGTACTTC
CASSPSPGLVYQQYF
>TRBV10-3|TRBJ2-6|TRBD1|many
TGTGCCATCAGTGACGGGGACAGGGGCTCTGGGGCCAACGTCCTGACTTTC
CAISDGDRGSGANVLTF
>TRBV2|TRBJ1-2|-|-
TGTGCCAGCAGTGACGAGGCAGCTAACTATGGCTACACCTTC
CASSDEAANYGYTF
>TRBV13|TRBJ2-1|TRBD2|-
TGTGCCAGCAGCGCGACTAGCGACAATGAGCAGTTCTTC
CASSATSDNEQFF
>TRBV29-1|TRBJ2-7|TRBD1|many
TGCAGCGTAGCGGCCCCATTTACAGGGGGCGAGTTTCCTCCCTACGAGCAGTACTTC
CSVAAPFTGGEFPPYEQYF
>TRBV11-2|TRBJ2-5|-|many
TGTGCCAGCAGCTCCGGACTATGGGAGACCCAGTACTTC
CASSSGLWETQYF
>TRBV13|TRBJ1-3|-|many
TGTGCCAGCAGCAAAGGGGATCGTACTGGAAACACCATATATTTT
CASSKGDRTGNTIYF
>TRBV7-9|TRBJ1-2|-|-
TGTGCCAGCAGCCTGGGACTTGGCGAATACACCTTC
CASSLGLGEYTF
>TRBV20-1|TRBJ1-2|TRBD1|-
TGCAGTGCTGGGACAGGGGATCACTATGGCTACACCTTC
CSAGTGDHYGYTF
>TRBV20-1|TRBJ1-2|TRBD1|many
TGCAGTGTCCAGGGGGAGGGTTACTATGGCTACACCTTC
CSVQGEGYYGYTF
>TRBV5-1|TRBJ2-7|-|many
TGCGCCAGCAGCGGGACCGGCCACGAGCAGTACTTC
CASSGTGHEQYF
>TRBV9|TRBJ2-7|-|few
TGTGCCAGCAGCCCCTCGGGGGTAGCCTACGAGCAGTACTTC
CASSPSGVAYEQYF
>TRBV10-2|TRBJ1-1|TRBD1|-
TGCGCCAGCAGTGAGTCGGAATCACAGGGGACTGAAGCTTTCTTT
CASSESESQGTEAFF
>TRBV24-1|TRBJ2-5|-|once
TGTGCCACGGCCCGAGAGACCCAGTACTTC
CATARETQYF
>TRBV6-2/TRBV6-3|TRBJ1-5|-|many
TGTGCCAGCAGTTACTCGACACAGCCCCAGCATTTT
CASSYSTQPQHF
>TRBV7-2|TRBJ1-4|-|once
TGTGCCAGCAGCCAAGTTGGCGCAGGAACTGAAAAACTGTTTTTT
CASSQVGAGTEKLFF
>TRBV7-9|TRBJ2-6|-|-
TGTGCCAGCAGCCCCCCGGGACGGGGAAACACTGAAGCTTTC
CASSPPGRGNTEAF
>TRBV19|TRBJ1-5|TRBD1|-
TGTGCCAGTAGCACAGGGGGCGAGGGCAATCAGCCCCAGCATTTT
CASSTGGEGNQPQHF
>TRBV16|TRBJ1-5|TRBD1|many
TGTGCCAGCAGCCCTTGGACAGGGATTGCGGATCAGCCCCAGCATTTT
CASSPWTGIADQPQHF
>TRBV4-2|TRBJ2-7|-|few
TGTGCCAGCAGCCAAGGGTCGACTGACGCCTACGAGCAGTACTTC
CASSQGSTDAYEQYF
>TRBV7-9|TRBJ2-3|TRBD2|few
TGTGCCAGCAGCTTTAGCGGGGGAGGAGATACGCAGTATTTT
CASSFSGGGDTQYF
>TRBV6-2/TRBV6-3|TRBJ1-5|-|-
TGTGCCAGCAGTTACTCCACCCTTGGGACCCAGCATTTT
CASSYSTLGTQHF
>TRBV29-1|TRBJ2-5|-|-
TGCAGCTTAGCGGTAGAGACCCAGTACTTC
CSLAVETQYF
>TRBV7-2|TRBJ2-7|TRBD2|-
TGTGCCAGCAGCTCGACTAGCGGGAGAGACCACGAGCAGTACTTC
CASSSTSGRDHEQYF
>TRBV20-1|TRBJ1-1|-|once
TGCAGTGCTAGAGACCTGACCAAGAACGCTGAAGCTTTCTTT
CSARDLTKNAEAFF
>TRBV2|TRBJ1-2|-|many
TGTGCCAGCAGTGAACCGGCGAACCCGGCAGGCTACACCTTC
CASSEPANPAGYTF
>TRBV25-1|TRBJ2-2|TRBD2|many
TGTGCCAGCAGTGACTCTAGCGGTAACACCGGGGAGCTGTTTTTT
CASSDSSGNTGELFF
>TRBV9|TRBJ2-2|-|-
TGTGCCAGCAGCCAGGGACTTCCGGGCCACACCGGGGAGCTGTTTTTT
CASSQGLPGHTGELFF